The subject of this entry is one TCR beta chain. What it recognizes is unknown. The likely explanation is a read error, given a far larger clone one base away. Different DNA sequences within this sample yield the same CDR3. The germline gives CDR1 SQVTM, CDR2 ANQGSEA. This CDR3 spans 14 amino acids. This entry belongs to a study of shared clonotypes between healthy human individuals. Findings and limits, study-wide: A limitation of the genetic and exposure-history diversity represented arose from few donors.

Original handling: Filtering differed for immunoSEQ, which gave only junction sequences without quality scores. The repertoire was sequenced with immunoSEQ multiplex PCR; TCRdb's copy has only in-frame clones and lacks some. The D gene and trimming were derived from the DNA, and the V and J assignments and clone size from that table. The data show roughly 96,000 clones, with about half seen just once and approximately 16% held by the top ten. The specimen sequenced was PBMCs. V gene TRBV29-1 combines with J gene TRBJ2-7; the match to TRBD1 covers 11 bases. The source is a woman aged 40-49 years in good health. Some clones in this sample may be carry-over from other donors' samples. CDR3 protein: CSVEGDRGIYEQYF. The CDR3 DNA is TGCAGCGTTGAAGGGGACAGGGGGATCTACGAACAGTACTTC.